A single sample gave rise to the 25 T cell receptor beta chains below, sequenced in a study of glioma-infiltrating T cells (dated by TCRdb to the mid-2010s). The sequencer listed for this sample is Illumina MiSeq. TCR alpha and beta CDR3 regions were amplified with the iRepertoire nested amplicon-rescue multiplex PCR (arm-PCR) platform from RNA. The public reads were quality trimmed at Q25 with fastp and then assembled into clones with MiXCR by TCRdb, keeping productive beta chains. Each entry is one CDR3 protein sequence, shown with its most common DNA and genes. The sample profile shows under 150,000 distinct CDR3 sequences; around 25% of them were found once. The biggest ten clones account for about a quarter of the sample. The sequenced material came from glioma tissue, nonneoplastic brain tissue, or PBMCs (not recorded which). The receptors stem from a human donor with low-grade glioma or glioblastoma, undergoing nonglioma brain surgery, or in good health (not recorded which).

In its sample, this clonotype was seen a few times. This rearrangement joins TRBV24-1 to TRBJ1-5; 7 nucleotides match TRBD1. This CDR3 region has 15 residues. V shed 2 bases, J shed 6 bases, and the junction held 6 bases outside the gene matches. Germline CDR1 is KGHDR and CDR2 is SFDVKD. The CDR3 is CATSDSRQGAQPQHF. The CDR3 DNA is TGTGCCACCAGTGATTCTCGACAGGGAGCTCAGCCCCAGCATTTT.

This clonotype was observed at least ten times. The V and J genes are TRBV28 and TRBJ2-1; 9 nucleotides align to TRBD1. The CDR3 runs 13 residues. Germline trimming cut 4 bases from V and 10 bases from J; bases unmatched to any gene: 5. Germline V lookup: CDR1 MDHEN, CDR2 SYDVKM. The CDR3, as DNA: TGTGCCAGCAGTTCCCCGGACAGGGGAGAGCAGTTCTTC. It encodes CASSSPDRGEQFF.

This clonotype was observed a single time. This may arise from a read error, as a much more abundant clone is one base away. The chain couples TRBV6-1 to TRBJ2-7; D perhaps matches TRBD2 (5 bases). This CDR3 has 13 residues. CDR1 is MNHNS and CDR2 is SASEGT in the germline V gene. Deletions cut 1 base from V and 5 bases from J, with 9 bases between. The CDR3 reads CASSEDQRNEQYV. CDR3 nucleotides: TGTGCCAGCAGTGAAGACCAGCGGAACGAGCAGTACGTC.

This clonotype has just a few counts. The chain joins TRBV2 to TRBJ2-1; TRBD1 agrees at 8 bases. Germline CDR1 reads SNHLY; CDR2 reads FYNNEI. This CDR3 spans 17 amino acids. With 6 bases clipped from V and 3 bases from J, the junction kept 13 bases outside the gene matches. The CDR3 nucleotides are TGTGCCAGCAGCATTACCCCGCAGGGGGCAGGCTACAATGAGCAGTTCTTC. Encoded protein: CASSITPQGAGYNEQFF.

This clonotype was seen a handful of times. The chain uses TRBV6-6 and TRBJ2-7; TRBD1 matches at 10 bases. This CDR3 has 15 residues. V lost 0 bases to trimming and J lost 6 bases; unmatched junction nucleotides: 5. Germline V lookup: CDR1 MNHNY, CDR2 SVGAGI (reference sequence). The CDR3 region is CASSYSRGQGTEQYV. CDR3 DNA: TGTGCCAGCAGTTACTCCCGGGGACAGGGGACCGAGCAGTACGTC.

This clonotype was seen a handful of times. This sequence joins TRBV24-1 and TRBJ1-2, with a tentative D call TRBD1 (6 bases). Germline V gene lookup returns CDR1 KGHDR and CDR2 SFDVKD. The CDR3 spans 15 residues. V was clipped by 1 base and J by 6 bases, with 14 bases between them. This CDR3 reads CATSDFRRGINGYTF. DNA of the CDR3: TGTGCCACCAGTGATTTCCGCAGGGGCATCAATGGCTACACCTTC.

This clonotype came up many times. This chain links TRBV24-1 with TRBJ1-1, with D hard to call. CDR3 length: 15 amino acids. V lost 3 bases, J lost 0 bases, and 10 bases lay in between. Germline loops: CDR1 KGHDR, CDR2 SFDVKD. The DNA for the CDR3 is TGTGCCACCAGTGATCCCCGGGCCTTGAACACTGAAGCTTTCTTT. This sequence encodes CATSDPRALNTEAFF.

The rearrangement links TRBV7-9 to TRBJ2-3; 8 bases are a match to TRBD1. Germline CDR1 is SEHNR and CDR2 is FQNEAQ (reference sequence). V was clipped by 1 base and J by 2 bases; unmatched bases: 5. The CDR3 has 16 residues. The CDR3 region is CASSLESGQVTDTQYF. The CDR3 DNA sequence: TGTGCCAGCAGCTTAGAATCGGGACAGGTCACAGATACGCAGTATTTT.

On this clonotype itself: This may come from a read error, since a much larger clone is one base off. V gene TRBV6-1 combines with J gene TRBJ2-3; D may be TRBD2 (5 bases). Looked up from germline, CDR1 is MNHNS and CDR2 is SASEGT. The CDR3 sequence is 11 residues long. Trimming took off 7 bases at V and 7 bases at J, with 9 bases between the two ends. CDR3 nucleotide sequence: TGTGCCAGCACGCGGGCATATACGCAGTATTTT. This codes for CASTRAYTQYF.

The chain has TRBV27 and TRBJ1-2; 10 bases are shared with TRBD1. The CDR3 loop spans 15 amino acids. The germline gives CDR1 MNHEY, CDR2 SMNVEV (reference sequence). V lost 4 bases to trimming and J lost 6 bases; unmatched junction nucleotides: 8. The CDR3 sequence: CASSSARDRGHGYTF. The CDR3 DNA reads as TGTGCCAGCAGTTCCGCAAGGGACAGGGGTCATGGCTACACCTTC.

This chain links TRBV12-3 or TRBV12-4 with TRBJ2-5; 11 bases map to TRBD2. V gave up 5 bases and J gave up 4 bases; unmatched junction bases: 9. The CDR3 totals 16 residues. The CDR3 loop is CASSATSGALGETQYF. The CDR3 DNA sequence: TGTGCCAGCAGTGCGACTAGCGGGGCCCTGGGAGAGACCCAGTACTTC.

This chain links TRBV12-3 or TRBV12-4 with TRBJ1-1; TRBD1 aligns across 7 bases. Trimming at V came to 3 bases and at J to 7 bases, leaving 2 bases not matched to a gene. This CDR3 has 12 amino acids. CDR3 coding DNA: TGTGCCAGCAGTTTGTGGGACAGTGAAGCTTTCTTT. Encoded protein: CASSLWDSEAFF.

The chain links TRBV5-1 to TRBJ2-5, with D perhaps assigned TRBD1 or TRBD2 (5 bases each). V was trimmed by 0 bases and J by 1 base, leaving 16 bases between them. The CDR3 extends over 17 amino acids. Per germline, CDR1 SGHRS and CDR2 YFSETQ. In DNA, the CDR3 is TGCGCCAGCAGCTTGGGACGGGACGATAGATTCCAAGAGACCCAGTACTTC. Its protein product is CASSLGRDDRFQETQYF.

This clonotype showed up just a few times. The CDR3 protein is CASSPGQAYNSPLHF. CDR3 coding DNA: TGTGCCAGCAGTCCGGGACAGGCCTATAATTCACCCCTCCACTTT. V gene TRBV2 combines with J gene TRBJ1-6, with 8 nucleotides matching TRBD1. The germline V gene encodes CDR1 SNHLY and CDR2 FYNNEI. The CDR3 is 15 residues long. The V gene end was trimmed by 5 bases and the J gene end by 2 bases; junction bases not matched to a gene: 2.

This clonotype was picked up a small number of times. The chain recombines TRBV5-1 with TRBJ2-3, with 11 bases identical to TRBD1. The trim removed 7 bases at V and 6 bases at J, leaving 4 bases unmatched. The germline V gene has CDR1 SGHRS and CDR2 YFSETQ. The CDR3 length is 13 residues. The CDR3 is CASRRDRGDTQYF. In DNA form, the CDR3 reads TGCGCCAGCCGCCGGGACAGGGGGGATACGCAGTATTTT.

Regarding this clonotype: Likely a read error: the CDR3 ends without its conserved phenylalanine or tryptophan. The chain has TRBV7-9 and TRBJ2-1; 8 bases are a match to TRBD2. The germline V gene has CDR1 SEHNR and CDR2 FQNEAQ (reference sequence). The CDR3 is made up of 14 amino acids. V lost 3 bases and J lost 9; bases outside the gene matches: 7. CDR3 bases: TGTGCCAGCAGCTTTTCGGGGGGGCCTCCTGAGCAGTTCTCC. This encodes CASSFSGGPPEQFS.

This clonotype was recorded a few times. The chain employs TRBV3-1 and TRBJ1-5, with D perhaps matching TRBD1 (6 bases). Germline CDR1 is LGHDT and CDR2 is YNNKEL (reference sequence). CDR3 length: 13 residues. V lost 4 bases, J lost 4 bases, and 8 bases lay in between. CDR3 residues: CASSRQENQPQHF. In DNA form, the CDR3 reads TGTGCCAGCAGCCGACAGGAGAATCAGCCCCAGCATTTT.

This clonotype has ten or more counts. The J gene is TRBJ2-1, the V gene TRBV6-1; 11 nucleotides agree with TRBD2. CDR1 is MNHNS and CDR2 is SASEGT in the germline V gene. The CDR3 consists of 15 residues. Unmatched junction bases numbered 14, after V lost 10 bases and J lost 9 bases. In DNA form, the CDR3 reads TGTGCCACCGGATTAGCGGGGGGGGTTTTGGCTGAGCAGTTCTTC. Translating gives CATGLAGGVLAEQFF.

The chain's CDR3 is CASRGTGSLYYGYTF. The CDR3 DNA sequence: TGTGCCAGCAGGGGGACAGGGTCTCTATACTATGGCTACACCTTC. The chain couples TRBV6-1 to TRBJ1-2; 9 nucleotides align to TRBD1. The CDR3 is 15 residues long. V was pared by 6 bases and J by 3 bases, with 8 bases of the junction left unmatched. Per germline, CDR1 MNHNS and CDR2 SASEGT.

This clonotype appeared a few times. J is TRBJ1-3 and V is TRBV20-1, with no clear D. Germline V gene sequence: CDR1 DFQATT, CDR2 SNEGSKA (reference sequence). Between the trimmed V and J ends, which lost 4 bases and 4 bases, there was a span of 8 bases. The CDR3 contains 12 residues. The CDR3, as DNA: TGCAGTGCTACCAATCCGGGAAACACCATATATTTT. Its translation: CSATNPGNTIYF.

The V call is TRBV3-1, the J call TRBJ1-4; 7 bases map to TRBD1. Germline V gives CDR1 LGHDT, CDR2 YNNKEL (reference sequence). The length of the CDR3 is 15 residues. The V segment lost 3 bases and the J segment 5 bases; nucleotides outside the gene matches: 6. The CDR3 region has the DNA TGTGCCAGCAGCCACACAGGGGCCTGGAATGAAAAACTGTTTTTT. This sequence encodes CASSHTGAWNEKLFF. The full variable domain, its missing parts supplied by reference TRBV3-1 and TRBJ1-4, is DTAVSQTPKYLVTQMGNDKSIKCEQNLGHDTMYWYKQDSKKFLKIMFSYNNKELIINETVPNRFSPKSPDKAHLNLHINSLELGDSAVYFCASSHTGAWNEKLFFGSGTQLSVL.

There are many counts of this clonotype. The V gene is TRBV6-1, the J gene TRBJ2-1; D is ambiguous. The length of the CDR3 is 16 residues. Germline lookup yields CDR1 MNHNS and CDR2 SASEGT. V was shortened by 4 bases and J by 4 bases, with 17 bases between the two germline ends. The CDR3 DNA sequence: TGTGCCAGCAGTGTTCGGGCCCTAGGAACGTACAATGAGCAGTTCTTC. As protein: CASSVRALGTYNEQFF.

This rearrangement joins TRBV29-1 to TRBJ1-3; D remains unclear. The CDR3 covers 12 residues. Between the trimmed V and J ends, which lost 5 bases and 11 bases, there was a span of 16 bases. Germline assignment: CDR1 SQVTM and CDR2 ANQGSEA. The CDR3 DNA reads as TGCAGCGTTACAGCCCCCGAAGCCTCCATATATTTT. Amino acids: CSVTAPEASIYF.

V is TRBV7-9 and J is TRBJ1-2, with 9 bases identical to TRBD1. Germline V gene sequence: CDR1 SEHNR, CDR2 FQNEAQ (reference sequence). With V trimmed by 0 bases and J by 8 bases, 4 bases remained unmatched. The CDR3 contains 14 residues. In nucleotides, the CDR3 is TGTGCCAGCAGCTTAGCCGACAGGGGGATAGGCTACACCTTC. Translation gives CASSLADRGIGYTF.

In regard to this clonotype: Its ends do not fully match the called genes, so a read error is possible. The V gene is TRBV19, the J gene TRBJ2-5; D is uncertain. CDR3 length equals 13 residues. Germline CDR1 LNHDA, CDR2 SQIVND (reference sequence). CDR3 sequence reads: CASGIGPRETQYF. The CDR3 region has the DNA TGTGCCAGTGGTATAGGTCCGCGGGAGACCCAGTACTTC.